This is a list of T cell receptor beta chains from one sample in a study of blood T cells in healthy people across ages. One entry per CDR3 protein, called by TCRdb with MiXCR from the 5' RACE reads. The top ten clones hold about 22% of a sample with 600,000 or so distinct CDR3 sequences, roughly 48% of them seen once. The sequencing sample was made of blood. These TCRs come from a man older than 75 in good health. Each CDR3 is given with its conserved first and last residue. A D gene is named only where the DNA matches it firmly. Clone sizes are given selectively: once, few, many, or a class where the clone is expanded.

clone_size j_call v_call d_call cdr3_nt cdr3_aa
many TRBJ2-1 TRBV4-2 . TGTGCCAGCAGCCAAGTACCTAGCACCCCTGAGCAGTTCTTC CASSQVPSTPEQFF
. TRBJ1-1 TRBV2 . TGTGCCACTCTCGGGGTCCCGAACACTGAAGCTTTCTTT CATLGVPNTEAFF
. TRBJ2-3 TRBV7-2 . TGTGCCAGCAGCTCCCAGGCCTCTAGCACAGATACGCAGTATTTT CASSSQASSTDTQYF
once TRBJ2-3 TRBV2 . TGTGCCAGCAGTGGGGTCCCCATTGCCCTTGGCACAGATACGCAGTATTTT CASSGVPIALGTDTQYF
few TRBJ2-7 TRBV7-2 . TGTGCCAGCAGCCCCGCGGCTAGCGTCCTCTACGAGCAGTACTTC CASSPAASVLYEQYF
few TRBJ2-1 TRBV20-1 TRBD2 TGCAGTGCTAGACGGACTAGCGGGAGGTTCGGTGAGCAGTTCTTC CSARRTSGRFGEQFF
. TRBJ2-1 TRBV7-2 . TGTGCCAGCAGCTTAGTGGCAGAACAGTTCTTC CASSLVAEQFF
few TRBJ1-6 TRBV4-1 TRBD1 TGCGCCAGCAGCCGGGGACAGGGGCCTGTTTCACCCCTCCACTTT CASSRGQGPVSPLHF
few TRBJ2-2 TRBV20-1 . TGCAGTGCTAGTTGGGCGGGAAGGGAAAACACCGGGGAGCTGTTTTTT CSASWAGRENTGELFF
. TRBJ2-5 TRBV29-1 . TGCAGCGTTGAAGGGGGCCGAGAAGGGGCTAGGAGGGAGACCCAGTACTTC CSVEGGREGARRETQYF
. TRBJ1-6 TRBV4-1 . TGCGCCAGCAGCCAAGGCCGGGGACGGGGTAATTCACCCCTCCACTTT CASSQGRGRGNSPLHF
. TRBJ2-1 TRBV20-1 TRBD2 TGCAGTGCTCGACTAGCGGGGGGCCCGAGCTCCTACAATGAGCAGTTCTTC CSARLAGGPSSYNEQFF
few TRBJ2-1 TRBV7-2 TRBD2 TGTGCCAGCAGCTTAACGGGGGGGCTCGGGTACAATGAGCAGTTCTTC CASSLTGGLGYNEQFF
. TRBJ1-1 TRBV20-1 . TGCAGTGTTTGGGAGACTTTGAACACTGAAGCTTTCTTT CSVWETLNTEAFF
. TRBJ2-7 TRBV4-1 TRBD2 TGCGCCAGCAGCCAGTCCCCGGGACTAGCGGGAAGTATCGAGCAGTACTTC CASSQSPGLAGSIEQYF
. TRBJ1-2 TRBV3-1 . TGTGCCAGCAGCCGCCATCCGGGCCTACCAAACTATGGCTACACCTTC CASSRHPGLPNYGYTF
. TRBJ2-1 TRBV7-3 TRBD2 TGTGCCAGCAGCGCCCGACTAGCGGGAGTTCCAGGCAATGAGCAGTTCTTC CASSARLAGVPGNEQFF
. TRBJ1-2 TRBV7-9 . TGTGCCAGCAGCTTATTAGGGAATAACTATGGCTACACCTTC CASSLLGNNYGYTF
. TRBJ2-1 TRBV7-2 . TGTGCCAGCAGCCACAGGGAAGGGAAGGGGACCCAGTTCTTC CASSHREGKGTQFF
. TRBJ2-1 TRBV20-1 TRBD2 TGCAGTGCTAGACTAGCGGCGAGCTCCTACAATGAGCAGTTCTTC CSARLAASSYNEQFF
many TRBJ1-6 TRBV6-5 . TGTGCCAGCAGGGATAGGGGTAATTCACCCCTCCACTTT CASRDRGNSPLHF
. TRBJ1-1 TRBV29-1 . TGCAGCGTAGGAAGACGGGCAGGGCCGAACACTGAAGCTTTCTTT CSVGRRAGPNTEAFF
few TRBJ2-4 TRBV7-2 . TGTGCCAGCAGTATTCGTATTCGCGGTACCAAGTTAGCCAAAAACATTCAGTACTTC CASSIRIRGTKLAKNIQYF
. TRBJ1-6 TRBV20-1 . TGCAGTGCCCCCGAGGGGGGGGCATATAATTCACCCCTCCACTTT CSAPEGGAYNSPLHF
once TRBJ1-5 TRBV18 . TGTGCCAGCTCACGGGCGGTGGATAGCGATCAGCCCCAGCATTTT CASSRAVDSDQPQHF
. TRBJ2-7 TRBV7-2 TRBD2 TGTGCCAGCAGCTTAACGGGAGGGGTTTACGAGCAGTACTTC CASSLTGGVYEQYF
. TRBJ2-5 TRBV20-1 . TGCAGTGCTATCTCCGGCGTTCAAGAGACCCAGTACTTC CSAISGVQETQYF
. TRBJ1-1 TRBV16 . TGTGCCAGCAGCCTCACGGGGCTTGACACTGAAGCTTTCTTT CASSLTGLDTEAFF
. TRBJ2-1 TRBV5-1 . TGCGCCAGCACGCGCACCGGGACACAAAACAATGAGCAGTTCTTC CASTRTGTQNNEQFF
. TRBJ1-2 TRBV2 . TGTGCCAGCAGTGAAGCCTTGCACAACTATGGCTACACCTTC CASSEALHNYGYTF
. TRBJ2-3 TRBV20-1 . TGCAGTGCCCCAGTCAGCGGAGGGGGGGGCCCAGATACGCAGTATTTT CSAPVSGGGGPDTQYF
. TRBJ1-4 TRBV7-2 . TGTGCCAGCAGCCCCGGGGGGGGGGGGCGTGAAAAACTGTTTTTT CASSPGGGGREKLFF
. TRBJ1-2 TRBV5-1 . TGCGCCAGCAGCTTGGACCTCGGCGGCTATGGCTACACCTTC CASSLDLGGYGYTF
. TRBJ2-1 TRBV20-1 . TGCAGTAAGTTCAGAAACAATGAGCAGTTCTTC CSKFRNNEQFF
once TRBJ2-7 TRBV4-2 . TGTGCCAGCAGCCAGGCAATAGCGGTTGACGACGAGCAGTACTTC CASSQAIAVDDEQYF
many TRBJ2-7 TRBV7-2 . TGTGCCAGCAGCTTCTCCGAGATAGGCGAGCAGTACTTC CASSFSEIGEQYF
. TRBJ1-2 TRBV2 . TGTGCCAGCAGTGAATCGGGGAGGTCGAACACCTTC CASSESGRSNTF
. TRBJ2-7 TRBV28 . TGTGCCAGCCTTCGTGGCAGGGCCAGCTCCTACGAGCAGTACTTC CASLRGRASSYEQYF
. TRBJ2-3 TRBV28 TRBD2 TGTGCCAGCAGTTTAGCTAGCAGCGGGGAAGATACGCAGTATTTT CASSLASSGEDTQYF
. TRBJ1-5 TRBV18 . TGTGCCAGCTCACGGGCGGTGGATAGCAATCAGCCCCAGCATTTT CASSRAVDSNQPQHF
few TRBJ2-1 TRBV15 . TGTGCCACCAGCAGAAGGCACGACCTCACAGATGAGCAGTTCTTC CATSRRHDLTDEQFF
few TRBJ2-3 TRBV10-3 TRBD1 TGTGCCATCAGTGAACCAGGGGGCGCGAATACGCAGTATTTT CAISEPGGANTQYF
. TRBJ2-1 TRBV7-2 . TGTGCCAGCAGCTCCTGGGGGCGGGGGCGGAGTGAGCAGTTCTTC CASSSWGRGRSEQFF